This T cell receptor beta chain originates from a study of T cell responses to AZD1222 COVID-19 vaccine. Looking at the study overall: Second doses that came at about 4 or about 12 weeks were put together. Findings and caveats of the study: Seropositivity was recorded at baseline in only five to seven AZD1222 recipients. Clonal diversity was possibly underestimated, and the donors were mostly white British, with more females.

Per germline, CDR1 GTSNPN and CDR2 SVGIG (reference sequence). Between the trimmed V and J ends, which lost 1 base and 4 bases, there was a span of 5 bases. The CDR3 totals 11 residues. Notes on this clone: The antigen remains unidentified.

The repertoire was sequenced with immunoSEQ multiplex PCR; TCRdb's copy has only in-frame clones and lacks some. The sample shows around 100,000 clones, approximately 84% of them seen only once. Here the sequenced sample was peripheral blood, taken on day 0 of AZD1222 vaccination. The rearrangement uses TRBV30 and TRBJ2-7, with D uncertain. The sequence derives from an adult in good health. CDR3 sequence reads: CAWSGNYEQYF. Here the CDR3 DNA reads TGTGCCTGGAGTGGGAATTACGAGCAGTACTTC.